A single sample gave rise to the 2 T cell receptor beta chains below, sequenced in a study of T cells in Graves' hyperthyroidism and ophthalmopathy. Regions amplified from RNA transcripts were the TCR beta CDR3 regions. HTBI primers were the set used in a first-round RT-PCR of the TCR CDR3. Each CDR3 protein gets one entry after TCRdb re-called the multiplex PCR reads with MiXCR. The data contain about 690,000 distinct CDR3 sequences, 15% to 20% of them singletons. The sample consisted of blood. Receptors were obtained from a man aged 45-65 years with Graves' hyperthyroidism.

This clonotype has a single count. The rearrangement joins TRBV6-1 to TRBJ1-1; D not resolved. Trimming took 5 bases from V and 3 from J, leaving 10 bases between them. This CDR3 has 13 amino acids. Germline V gene data show CDR1 as MNHNS and CDR2 as SASEGT. Here the CDR3 DNA reads TGTGCCAGCAGTAAGACGAGGGACACTGAAGCTTTCTTT. Translated: CASSKTRDTEAFF.

V is TRBV7-2 and J is TRBJ2-1, with D maybe TRBD1 (6 bases). Germline lookup yields CDR1 SGHTA and CDR2 FQGNSA. Trimming took off 5 bases at V and 6 bases at J, with 17 bases between the two ends. The CDR3 runs to 15 residues. The DNA of the CDR3 is TGTGCCAGCAGCCCAGGGGTCGGGGTACTCAATGAGCAGTTCTTC. Translating gives CASSPGVGVLNEQFF.